Listed below are T cell receptor beta chains from one sample, sequenced in a study of cytotoxic CD8 clonotypes in ibrutinib-treated CLL. The table came from immunoSEQ multiplex PCR; TCRdb's copy has only in-frame clones and leaves some out. Counted here are almost 45,000 clones, roughly two thirds occurring once; the ten biggest clones make up approximately 13%. The sequenced sample was PBMCs, obtained after 12 months of ibrutinib treatment. The origin of the receptors is a human donor with chronic lymphocytic leukemia. CDR3s include the opening cysteine and the closing phenylalanine or tryptophan. A D gene is named only where the DNA matches it firmly. Clone size is given for some rows only: seen once, a few or many times, or a class if the clone is expanded.

clone_size d_call j_call v_call cdr3_nt cdr3_aa
NA NA TRBJ1-3 TRBV6-1 TGTGCCAGCATCCGGGAGTCTGGAAACACCATATATTTT CASIRESGNTIYF
NA NA TRBJ2-7 TRBV4-3 TGCGCCAGCAGCCAAGATCTTAGCAGCGCCTACGAGCAGTACTTC CASSQDLSSAYEQYF
few NA TRBJ1-1 TRBV5-6 TGTGCCAGCAGCTTGGGTGGAGGGTCCGACGAAGCTTTCTTT CASSLGGGSDEAFF
NA NA TRBJ2-7 TRBV6-5 TGTGCCAGCAGTTACTCGATTGGGGGGTCCTACGAGCAGTACTTC CASSYSIGGSYEQYF
NA TRBD1 TRBJ2-2 TRBV19 TGTGCCAGTAGTATCCCCGGACAGGGGGAGACGAACACCGGGGAGCTGTTTTTT CASSIPGQGETNTGELFF
NA TRBD1 TRBJ1-5 TRBV7-9 TGTGCCAGCAGCCCGGGACAGCAGGATCAGCCCCAGCATTTT CASSPGQQDQPQHF
NA TRBD1 TRBJ2-7 TRBV28 TGTGCCAGCAGTTCGCCAGCCGGGACAGGGTCCTACGAGCAGTACTTC CASSSPAGTGSYEQYF
NA NA TRBJ1-1 TRBV5-1 TGCGCCAGCAGCGGGAACGCGGACACTGAAGCTTTCTTT CASSGNADTEAFF
NA TRBD1 TRBJ2-3 TRBV9 TGTGCCAGCAGCGCCGGACAGGGCGCAGATACGCAGTATTTT CASSAGQGADTQYF
NA NA TRBJ1-1 TRBV11-2 TGTGCCAGCAGCTTAGCAGCCGGGGTGGAAGCTTTCTTT CASSLAAGVEAFF
NA NA TRBJ1-1 TRBV7-6 TGTGCCAGCAGCCCCCGGGACAACACTGAAGCTTTCTTT CASSPRDNTEAFF
NA NA TRBJ1-1 TRBV5-3 TGTGCCAGAAGTCTCAAAGCCAAACCCGGGAACACTGAAGCTTTCTTT CARSLKAKPGNTEAFF
NA NA TRBJ2-7 TRBV29-1 TGCAGCGTTCCTTCCGGGACCTCCTACGAGCAGTACTTC CSVPSGTSYEQYF
NA NA TRBJ2-1 TRBV6-1 TGTGCCAGCAGTGACCGGGAGAGAGTAAAAAATGAGCAGTTCTTC CASSDRERVKNEQFF
few NA TRBJ2-1 TRBV30 TGTGCCTGGACCCGGCCTAGCTCCTACAATGAGCAGTTCTTC CAWTRPSSYNEQFF
NA NA TRBJ2-2 TRBV7-2 TGTGCCAGCAGCTTAGTAATGCAGGGCAAAGGGGAGCTGTTTTTT CASSLVMQGKGELFF